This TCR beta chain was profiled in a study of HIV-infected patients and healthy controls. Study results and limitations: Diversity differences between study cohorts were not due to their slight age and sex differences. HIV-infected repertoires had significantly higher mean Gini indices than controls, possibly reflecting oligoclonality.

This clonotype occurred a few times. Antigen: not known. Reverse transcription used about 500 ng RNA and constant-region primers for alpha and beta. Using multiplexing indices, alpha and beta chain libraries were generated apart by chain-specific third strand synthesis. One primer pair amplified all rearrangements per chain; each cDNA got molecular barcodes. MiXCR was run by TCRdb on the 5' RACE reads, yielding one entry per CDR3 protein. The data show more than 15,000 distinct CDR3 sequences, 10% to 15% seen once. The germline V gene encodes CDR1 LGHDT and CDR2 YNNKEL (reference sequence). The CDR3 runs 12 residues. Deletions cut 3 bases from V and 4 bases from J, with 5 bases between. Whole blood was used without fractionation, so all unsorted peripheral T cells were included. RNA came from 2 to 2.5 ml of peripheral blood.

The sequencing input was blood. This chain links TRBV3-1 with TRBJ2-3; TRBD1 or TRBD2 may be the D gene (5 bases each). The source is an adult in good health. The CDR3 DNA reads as TGTGCCAGCAGCCAGGGGGCAGATACGCAGTATTTT. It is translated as CASSQGADTQYF.